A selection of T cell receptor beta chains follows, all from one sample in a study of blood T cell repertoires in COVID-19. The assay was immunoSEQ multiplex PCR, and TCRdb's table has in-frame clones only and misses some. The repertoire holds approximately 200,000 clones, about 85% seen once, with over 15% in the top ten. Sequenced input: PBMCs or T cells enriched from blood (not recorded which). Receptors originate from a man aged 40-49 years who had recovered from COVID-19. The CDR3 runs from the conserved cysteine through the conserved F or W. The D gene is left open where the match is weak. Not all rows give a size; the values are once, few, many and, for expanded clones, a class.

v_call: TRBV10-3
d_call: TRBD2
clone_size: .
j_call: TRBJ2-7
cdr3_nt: TGTGCCATCAGTGAGTTCCCTAGCGGGCCTACCTACGAGCAGTACTTC
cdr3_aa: CAISEFPSGPTYEQYF

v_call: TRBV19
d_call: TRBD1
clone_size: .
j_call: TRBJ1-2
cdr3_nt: TGTGCCAGTAGTATCGGGACAGGGATGTTTATTTACTATGGCTACACCTTC
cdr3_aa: CASSIGTGMFIYYGYTF

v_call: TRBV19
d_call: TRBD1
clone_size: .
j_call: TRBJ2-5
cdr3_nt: TGTGCCAGTAGTATTTTACAGGGGGTAAAAGAGACCCAGTACTTC
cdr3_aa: CASSILQGVKETQYF

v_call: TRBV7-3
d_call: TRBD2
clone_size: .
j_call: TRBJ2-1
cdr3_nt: TGTGCCAGCAGCTCCTTATTCACCGGGACTACAAACTACAATGAGCAGTTCTTC
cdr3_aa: CASSSLFTGTTNYNEQFF

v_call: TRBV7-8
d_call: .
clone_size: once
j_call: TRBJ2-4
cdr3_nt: TGTGCCAGCAGCAAAGGGGATCTGAACCGAAGGAGGGGAAACATTCAGTACTTC
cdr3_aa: CASSKGDLNRRRGNIQYF

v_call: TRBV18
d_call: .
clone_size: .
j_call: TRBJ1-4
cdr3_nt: TGTGCCAGCTCATCAGACCTCGTCAGGGTAGGCGAAAAACTGTTTTTT
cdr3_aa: CASSSDLVRVGEKLFF

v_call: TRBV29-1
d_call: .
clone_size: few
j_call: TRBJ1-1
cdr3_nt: TGCAGCGTGTTCAGAAACACTGAAGCTTTCTTT
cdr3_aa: CSVFRNTEAFF

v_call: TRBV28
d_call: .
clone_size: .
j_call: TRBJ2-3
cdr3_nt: TGTGCCAGCAGTTCAGGGGATGATACGCAGTATTTT
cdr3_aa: CASSSGDDTQYF

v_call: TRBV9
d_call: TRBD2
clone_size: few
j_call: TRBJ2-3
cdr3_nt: TGTGCCAGCAGCCCCCAAGGACTAGCGGCAGATACGCAGTATTTT
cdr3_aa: CASSPQGLAADTQYF

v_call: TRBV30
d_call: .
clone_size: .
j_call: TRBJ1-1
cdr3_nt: TGTGCCTGGAGCTTACAGGTTGGAGCTGAAGCTTTCTTT
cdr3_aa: CAWSLQVGAEAFF

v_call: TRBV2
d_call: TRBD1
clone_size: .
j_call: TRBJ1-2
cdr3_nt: TGTGCCAGCAGACCGGGACAGGGGTTATACGGCTACACCTTC
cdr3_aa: CASRPGQGLYGYTF

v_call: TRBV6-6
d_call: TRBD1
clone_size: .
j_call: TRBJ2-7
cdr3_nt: TGTGCCAGCAGAGAGAGGTCAGGGACAGGGGACTACGAGCAGTACTTC
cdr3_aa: CASRERSGTGDYEQYF

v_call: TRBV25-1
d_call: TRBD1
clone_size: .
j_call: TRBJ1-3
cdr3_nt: TGTGCCAGCAGGCCCGGGACAGGGGGCTCTGGAAACACCATATATTTT
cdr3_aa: CASRPGTGGSGNTIYF

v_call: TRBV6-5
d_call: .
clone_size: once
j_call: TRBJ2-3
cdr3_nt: TGTGCCAGCAGTTACTCCGGAGGGATCACAGATACGCAGTATTTT
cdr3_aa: CASSYSGGITDTQYF

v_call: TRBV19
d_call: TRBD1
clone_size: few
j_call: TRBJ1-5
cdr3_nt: TGTGCCAGTAGTGCGGGGACAGGGAGCAATCAGCCCCAGCATTTT
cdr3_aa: CASSAGTGSNQPQHF

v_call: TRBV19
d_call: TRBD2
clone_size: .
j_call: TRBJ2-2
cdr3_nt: TGTGCCACAGCGACTAGCGGGAGAGGTACCGGGGAGCTGTTTTTT
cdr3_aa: CATATSGRGTGELFF

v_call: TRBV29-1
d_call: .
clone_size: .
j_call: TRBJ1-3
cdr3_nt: TGCAGCTCTGAAGATATCTCTGGAAACACCATATATTTT
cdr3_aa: CSSEDISGNTIYF

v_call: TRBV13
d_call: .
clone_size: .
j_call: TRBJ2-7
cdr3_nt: TGTGCCAGCAGCTTAACTAGCTACGAGCAGTACTTC
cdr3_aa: CASSLTSYEQYF

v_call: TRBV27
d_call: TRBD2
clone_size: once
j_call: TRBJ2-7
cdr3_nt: TGTGCCAGCAGTCGTAGCGGGGGCTCCTACGAGCAGTACTTC
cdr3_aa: CASSRSGGSYEQYF

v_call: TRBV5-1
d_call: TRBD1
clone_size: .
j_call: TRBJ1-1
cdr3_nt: TGCGCCAGCAGCAGAAGACAGGGTGCTGAAGCTTTCTTT
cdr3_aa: CASSRRQGAEAFF

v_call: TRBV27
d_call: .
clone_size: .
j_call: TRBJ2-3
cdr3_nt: TGTGCCAGCAGTTTATTATTCACAGGGGGGGACAGCACAGATACGCAGTATTTT
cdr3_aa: CASSLLFTGGDSTDTQYF

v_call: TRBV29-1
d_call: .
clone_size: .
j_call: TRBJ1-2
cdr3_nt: TGCAGCGTTGATAGAGGAGCTGCTGGCTACACCTTC
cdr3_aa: CSVDRGAAGYTF

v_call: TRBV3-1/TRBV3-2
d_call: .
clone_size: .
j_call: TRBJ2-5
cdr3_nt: TGTGCCAGCAGCCAATCCGGGGGAACCGGGACCCAGTACTTC
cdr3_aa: CASSQSGGTGTQYF

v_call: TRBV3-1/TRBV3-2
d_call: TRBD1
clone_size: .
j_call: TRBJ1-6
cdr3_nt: TGTGCCAGCAGCCCCACAGGGGGGGATTCACCCCTCCACTTT
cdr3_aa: CASSPTGGDSPLHF

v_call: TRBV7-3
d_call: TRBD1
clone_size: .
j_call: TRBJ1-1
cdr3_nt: TGTGCCAGCAGCCCGACAGGGGGTCCTGAAGCTTTCTTT
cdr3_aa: CASSPTGGPEAFF

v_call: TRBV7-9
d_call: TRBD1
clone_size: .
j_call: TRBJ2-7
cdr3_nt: TGTGCCAGCAGCTCTGACAGGGGCCCCTCCTACGAGCAGTACTTC
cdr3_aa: CASSSDRGPSYEQYF

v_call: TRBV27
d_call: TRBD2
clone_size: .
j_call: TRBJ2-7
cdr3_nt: TGTGCCAGCACGGGCGGGAGGGACTCCTACGAGCAGTACTTC
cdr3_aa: CASTGGRDSYEQYF

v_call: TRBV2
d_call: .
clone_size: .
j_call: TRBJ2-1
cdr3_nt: TGTGCCAGCAGTGAGTTCGGCAATGAGCAGTTCTTC
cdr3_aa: CASSEFGNEQFF

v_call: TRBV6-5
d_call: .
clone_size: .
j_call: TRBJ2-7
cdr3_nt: TGTGCCAGCAGTTACTCGAGGGGGAGTAGAGTCGTGCAGTACTTC
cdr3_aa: CASSYSRGSRVVQYF

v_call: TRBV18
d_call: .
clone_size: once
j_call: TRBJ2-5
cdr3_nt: TGTGCCAGCTCACCGAACAGCGGAGGGGAGACCCAGTACTTC
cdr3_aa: CASSPNSGGETQYF

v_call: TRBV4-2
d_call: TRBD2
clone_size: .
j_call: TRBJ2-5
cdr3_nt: TGTGCCAGCAGCCAAGGTACGGCGGGAGGCACCCAAGAGACCCAGTACTTC
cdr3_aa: CASSQGTAGGTQETQYF

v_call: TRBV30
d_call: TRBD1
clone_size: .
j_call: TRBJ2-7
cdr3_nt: TGTGCCTGGAGTGTACTTGGGACAGGGCTTCCCTACGAGCAGTACTTC
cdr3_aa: CAWSVLGTGLPYEQYF

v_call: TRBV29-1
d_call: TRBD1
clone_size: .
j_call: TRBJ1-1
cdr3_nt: TGCAGCGTTACAGGGGTGTACCCCACTGAAGCTTTCTTT
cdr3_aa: CSVTGVYPTEAFF

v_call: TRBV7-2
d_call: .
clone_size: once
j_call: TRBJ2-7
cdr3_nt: TGTGCCAGCAGCCACATCCAGGGGTCCTACGAGCAGTACTTC
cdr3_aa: CASSHIQGSYEQYF

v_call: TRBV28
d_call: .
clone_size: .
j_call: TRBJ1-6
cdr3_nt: TGTGCCAGCAGAGGACAAAATAATTCACCCCTCCACTTT
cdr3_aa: CASRGQNNSPLHF